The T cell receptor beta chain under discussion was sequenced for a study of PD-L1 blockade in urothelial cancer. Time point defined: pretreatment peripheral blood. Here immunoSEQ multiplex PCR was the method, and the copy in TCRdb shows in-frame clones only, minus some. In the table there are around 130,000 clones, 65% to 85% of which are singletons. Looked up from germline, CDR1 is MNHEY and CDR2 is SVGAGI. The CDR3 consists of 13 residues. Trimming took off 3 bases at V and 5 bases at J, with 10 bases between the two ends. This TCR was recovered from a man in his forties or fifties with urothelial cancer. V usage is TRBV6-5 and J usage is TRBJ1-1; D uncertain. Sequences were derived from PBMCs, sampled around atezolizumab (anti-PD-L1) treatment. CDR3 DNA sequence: TGTGCCAGCAGTTATGAAGATGAGACTGAAGCTTTCTTT. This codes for CASSYEDETEAFF.